A selection of T cell receptor beta chains follows, all from one sample in a study of OX40 agonist ivuxolimab in advanced cancers. Sequencing was performed with immunoSEQ multiplex PCR; in TCRdb, only in-frame clones are kept and a portion is missing. Among roughly 48,000 clones listed, 83% were seen once. The sequenced sample was CD4+ or CD8+ T cells sorted from blood, obtained in a trial of the OX40 agonist ivuxolimab. The receptors were gathered from an adult with an advanced solid tumor such as melanoma, head and neck, liver or kidney cancer. Each CDR3 is given with its conserved first and last residue. The D gene is left open where the match is weak. Clone sizes are given selectively: once, few, many, or a class where the clone is expanded.

abundance	v_gene	j_gene	d_gene	CDR3aa	CDR3nt
NA	TRBV9	TRBJ1-1	NA	CASSPGTAKGAFF	TGTGCCAGCAGCCCGGGGACTGCGAAGGGAGCTTTCTTT
NA	TRBV19	TRBJ2-5	NA	CASRMRGETQYF	TGTGCCAGCCGGATGCGCGGTGAGACCCAGTACTTC
NA	TRBV5-1	TRBJ2-1	NA	CASKERYQVGRTYNEQFF	TGCGCCAGCAAAGAAAGGTATCAGGTGGGACGGACCTACAATGAGCAGTTCTTC
NA	TRBV4-2	TRBJ1-6	NA	CASSQDPGALNSPLHF	TGTGCCAGCAGCCAAGATCCAGGGGCCCTGAATTCACCCCTCCACTTT
few	TRBV27	TRBJ1-2	TRBD1	CASRDRTNYGYTF	TGTGCCAGCAGGGACAGGACTAACTATGGCTACACCTTC
NA	TRBV5-1	TRBJ2-5	TRBD2	CASSSPGTSGAGLGTQYF	TGCGCCAGCAGCTCCCCCGGGACTAGCGGGGCGGGTTTGGGAACCCAGTACTTC
NA	TRBV20-1	TRBJ2-7	NA	CSASSNYEQYF	TGCAGTGCTTCCTCCAACTACGAGCAGTACTTC
once	TRBV9	TRBJ2-1	NA	CASSALTAGNEQFF	TGTGCCAGCAGCGCCCTTACAGCCGGCAATGAGCAGTTCTTC
NA	TRBV5-6	TRBJ1-2	NA	CASSLFSTGANPIGYTF	TGTGCCAGCAGTCTATTCTCGACAGGCGCTAACCCTATCGGCTACACCTTC
NA	TRBV18	TRBJ2-7	NA	CASSRADKLHEQYF	TGTGCCAGCTCCCGGGCTGACAAGTTACACGAGCAGTACTTC
NA	TRBV29-1	TRBJ1-4	NA	CSVAGIATNEKLFF	TGCAGCGTTGCAGGGATTGCAACTAATGAAAAACTGTTTTTT
NA	TRBV29-1	TRBJ1-1	TRBD1	CSVVGKGALTEAFF	TGCAGCGTTGTCGGTAAGGGGGCTCTAACTGAAGCTTTCTTT
NA	TRBV9	TRBJ2-3	TRBD2	CASSVVLAGVDTQYF	TGTGCCAGCAGCGTAGTGCTAGCGGGGGTAGATACGCAGTATTTT
NA	TRBV5-1	TRBJ2-5	NA	CASSLTFRRKETQYF	TGCGCCAGCAGCCTTACCTTCCGCCGAAAAGAGACCCAGTACTTC
NA	TRBV11-3	TRBJ2-5	NA	CASNPTSRLRRAQETQYF	TGTGCCAGCAACCCTACCAGCCGCCTCAGGCGGGCCCAAGAGACCCAGTACTTC
NA	TRBV19	TRBJ1-1	NA	CASSKTPENTEAFF	TGTGCCAGTAGTAAGACACCGGAGAACACTGAAGCTTTCTTT
NA	TRBV19	TRBJ1-2	NA	CASSIGVNYGYTF	TGTGCCAGTAGTATAGGGGTTAACTATGGCTACACCTTC
NA	TRBV6-5	TRBJ2-1	TRBD1	CASSPDRDSYNEQFF	TGTGCCAGCAGCCCAGACAGGGATTCCTACAATGAGCAGTTCTTC
NA	TRBV7-2	TRBJ2-3	TRBD1	CASSWGQGGADTQYF	TGTGCCAGCAGCTGGGGACAGGGTGGCGCAGATACGCAGTATTTT
NA	TRBV2	TRBJ2-5	NA	CASSEGPNQETQYF	TGTGCCAGCAGTGAAGGGCCAAATCAAGAGACCCAGTACTTC
NA	TRBV6-6	TRBJ2-3	NA	CASSYSGYTDTQYF	TGTGCCAGCAGTTATTCGGGGTACACAGATACGCAGTATTTT
few	TRBV18	TRBJ2-5	NA	CASSPEFGGRGEETQYF	TGTGCCAGCTCACCAGAATTTGGGGGCAGAGGAGAAGAGACCCAGTACTTC
NA	TRBV7-7	TRBJ2-3	NA	CASSYGGGDTQYF	TGTGCTAGCAGCTATGGGGGAGGAGATACGCAGTATTTT
NA	TRBV5-1	TRBJ1-3	NA	CASSFNPLGGSDSGNTIYF	TGCGCCAGCAGCTTTAACCCATTAGGAGGGTCCGACTCTGGAAACACCATATATTTT
NA	TRBV5-6	TRBJ2-7	TRBD2	CASTRTGGGLNEQYF	TGTGCCAGCACCCGCACGGGGGGGGGCCTAAACGAGCAGTACTTC
NA	TRBV9	TRBJ2-6	TRBD1	CASSPWGTGDSGANVLTF	TGTGCCAGCAGCCCATGGGGGACAGGAGACTCTGGGGCCAACGTCCTGACTTTC
NA	TRBV5-6	TRBJ2-2	TRBD2	CASSLFLLVGGGTGELFF	TGTGCCAGCAGCTTGTTTCTTTTAGTTGGCGGGGGCACCGGGGAGCTGTTTTTT
NA	TRBV5-4	TRBJ2-2	TRBD2	CASSRMGGYTGELFF	TGTGCCAGCAGCAGGATGGGGGGGTACACCGGGGAGCTGTTTTTT
NA	TRBV4-3	TRBJ2-3	TRBD2	CASSQQLAGATDTQYF	TGCGCCAGCAGCCAACAACTAGCGGGGGCCACAGATACGCAGTATTTT
NA	TRBV29-1	TRBJ2-3	NA	CSGNRDPSTDTQYF	TGCAGCGGCAACCGGGACCCGAGCACAGATACGCAGTATTTT
once	TRBV7-8	TRBJ2-7	NA	CASSRPGGAGGNEQYF	TGTGCCAGCAGCAGACCGGGAGGGGCAGGGGGAAACGAGCAGTACTTC
few	TRBV6-4	TRBJ1-2	TRBD1	CASSTTGTAGGYTF	TGTGCCAGCAGTACAACCGGGACAGCTGGCGGCTACACCTTC
NA	TRBV11-3	TRBJ1-6	NA	CASSSPSTGGNSPLHF	TGTGCCAGCAGCTCCCCTTCGACGGGGGGTAATTCACCCCTCCACTTT
NA	TRBV4-3	TRBJ1-2	TRBD1	CASSQLGQVDYGYTF	TGCGCCAGCAGCCAACTAGGACAGGTCGACTATGGCTACACCTTC
medium-sized	TRBV5-1	TRBJ1-1	NA	CASSWSDRNTEAFF	TGCGCCAGCAGCTGGAGTGACAGGAACACTGAAGCTTTCTTT
NA	TRBV18	TRBJ1-3	NA	CASSPAAGTGNTIYF	TGTGCCAGCTCACCAGCCGCAGGGACTGGAAACACCATATATTTT
NA	TRBV18	TRBJ1-5	NA	CASSPSLGRSFSNQPQHF	TGTGCCAGCTCACCCTCCCTGGGCAGGAGTTTTAGCAATCAGCCCCAGCATTTT
NA	TRBV9	TRBJ1-1	NA	CASSVSDRLNTEAFF	TGTGCCAGCAGCGTTTCGGACAGATTGAACACTGAAGCTTTCTTT
NA	TRBV7-9	TRBJ1-2	NA	CASSLADSNYGYTF	TGTGCCAGCAGCTTAGCGGACAGTAACTATGGCTACACCTTC
NA	TRBV5-4	TRBJ2-1	NA	CASSLRTAYNEQFF	TGTGCCAGCAGCTTGAGGACAGCCTACAATGAGCAGTTCTTC
NA	TRBV7-9	TRBJ2-3	NA	CASSYPPTDTQYF	TGTGCCAGCAGCTACCCTCCTACAGATACGCAGTATTTT
NA	TRBV6-6	TRBJ2-1	TRBD2	CASSYGAGGRYNEQFF	TGTGCCAGCAGTTACGGTGCGGGGGGGCGATACAATGAGCAGTTCTTC
NA	TRBV7-2	TRBJ1-4	NA	CASSPGVWANEKLFF	TGTGCCAGCAGCCCAGGGGTGTGGGCTAATGAAAAACTGTTTTTT
NA	TRBV19	TRBJ2-2	TRBD1	CATRQGMNTGELFF	TGTGCCACCAGACAGGGCATGAACACCGGGGAGCTGTTTTTT
NA	TRBV7-9	TRBJ1-2	NA	CASTVDGYYGYTF	TGTGCCAGCACCGTAGACGGTTATTATGGCTACACCTTC
NA	TRBV11-1	TRBJ2-6	TRBD2	CASSWPSGHSEGANVLTF	TGTGCCAGCAGCTGGCCTAGCGGGCACTCGGAGGGGGCCAACGTCCTGACTTTC
NA	TRBV5-8	TRBJ2-5	NA	CASSLGGGQGETQYF	TGTGCCAGCAGCTTGGGCGGGGGCCAGGGAGAGACCCAGTACTTC
NA	TRBV18	TRBJ1-2	NA	CASSQGFGYGYTF	TGTGCCAGCTCACAGGGTTTTGGCTATGGCTACACCTTC
few	TRBV11-2	TRBJ2-1	TRBD2	CASRRAGDSYNEQFF	TGTGCCAGCAGGAGGGCGGGGGACTCCTACAATGAGCAGTTCTTC